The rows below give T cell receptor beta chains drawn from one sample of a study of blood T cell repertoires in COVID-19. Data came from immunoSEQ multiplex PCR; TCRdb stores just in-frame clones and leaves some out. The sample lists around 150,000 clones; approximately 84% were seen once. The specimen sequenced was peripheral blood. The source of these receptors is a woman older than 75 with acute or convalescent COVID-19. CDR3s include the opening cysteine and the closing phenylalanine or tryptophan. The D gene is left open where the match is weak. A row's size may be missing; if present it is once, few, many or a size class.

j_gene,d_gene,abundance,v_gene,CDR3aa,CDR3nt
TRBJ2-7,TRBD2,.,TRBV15,CATSREIAGDEQYF,TGTGCCACCAGCAGAGAAATAGCGGGAGATGAGCAGTACTTC
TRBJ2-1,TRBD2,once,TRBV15,CATSRDRSTGGRVQFF,TGTGCCACCAGCAGAGATCGTTCTACCGGCGGGAGGGTGCAGTTCTTC
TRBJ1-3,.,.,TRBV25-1,CASSDLQSGNTIYF,TGTGCCAGCAGTGACTTACAGTCCGGAAACACCATATATTTT
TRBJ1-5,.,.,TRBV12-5,CASGLVLDGAGRPQHF,TGTGCTAGTGGTTTGGTACTCGACGGGGCGGGGAGGCCCCAGCATTTT
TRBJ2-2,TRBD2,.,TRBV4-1,CASSRTGLWTGELFF,TGCGCCAGCAGCCGAACGGGACTATGGACCGGGGAGCTGTTTTTT
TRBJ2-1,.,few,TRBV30,CAWSVTGSSFQFF,TGTGCCTGGAGTGTAACGGGTAGTTCTTTCCAGTTCTTC
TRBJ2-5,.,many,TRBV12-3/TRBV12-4,CASSFGETQYF,TGTGCCAGCAGTTTCGGGGAGACCCAGTACTTC
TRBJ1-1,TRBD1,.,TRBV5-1,CASSLAQGDEAFF,TGCGCCAGCAGCTTGGCCCAGGGGGATGAAGCTTTCTTT
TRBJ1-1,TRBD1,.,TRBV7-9,CASSAHRGLNTEAFF,TGTGCCAGCAGCGCACACAGGGGACTGAACACTGAAGCTTTCTTT
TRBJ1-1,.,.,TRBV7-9,CASSLMGTGYTEAFF,TGTGCCAGCAGCTTAATGGGAACGGGGTACACTGAAGCTTTCTTT
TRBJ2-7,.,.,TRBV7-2,CASSFSTYSEQYF,TGTGCCAGCAGCTTCTCAACTTACTCCGAGCAGTACTTC
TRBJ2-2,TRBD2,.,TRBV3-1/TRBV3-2,CASSLKRGNTGELFF,TGTGCCAGCAGCCTGAAGCGGGGGAACACCGGGGAGCTGTTTTTT
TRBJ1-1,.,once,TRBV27,CASSFLPLTEAFF,TGTGCCAGCAGTTTTCTCCCTCTGACTGAAGCTTTCTTT
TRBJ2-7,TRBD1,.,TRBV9,CASSRGGGAYEQYF,TGTGCCAGCAGCCGAGGGGGCGGAGCCTACGAGCAGTACTTC
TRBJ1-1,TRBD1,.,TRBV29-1,CSCRQGSTEAFF,TGCAGTTGTCGACAGGGGAGCACTGAAGCTTTCTTT
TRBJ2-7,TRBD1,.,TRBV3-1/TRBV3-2,CASSHPGQRSEQYF,TGTGCCAGCAGCCACCCGGGACAGCGAAGCGAGCAGTACTTC
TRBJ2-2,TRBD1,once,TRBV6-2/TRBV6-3,CASSHLLRTGVTGELFF,TGTGCCAGCAGCCACCTTCTCCGGACAGGGGTAACCGGGGAGCTGTTTTTT
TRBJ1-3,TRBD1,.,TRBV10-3,CAISTGGTGNTIYF,TGTGCCATCAGTACAGGGGGGACTGGAAACACCATATATTTT
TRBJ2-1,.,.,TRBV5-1,CASSGSVSNEQFF,TGCGCCAGCAGCGGTAGCGTGTCCAATGAGCAGTTCTTC
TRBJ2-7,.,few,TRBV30,CAWSVATGSYEQYF,TGTGCCTGGAGTGTTGCGACAGGATCCTACGAGCAGTACTTC
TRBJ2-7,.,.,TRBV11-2,CASSRGREYEQYF,TGTGCCAGCAGCCGCGGCCGAGAATACGAGCAGTACTTC
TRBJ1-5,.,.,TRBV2,CASSRDTSNQPQHF,TGTGCCAGCAGTCGGGACACATCGAATCAGCCCCAGCATTTT